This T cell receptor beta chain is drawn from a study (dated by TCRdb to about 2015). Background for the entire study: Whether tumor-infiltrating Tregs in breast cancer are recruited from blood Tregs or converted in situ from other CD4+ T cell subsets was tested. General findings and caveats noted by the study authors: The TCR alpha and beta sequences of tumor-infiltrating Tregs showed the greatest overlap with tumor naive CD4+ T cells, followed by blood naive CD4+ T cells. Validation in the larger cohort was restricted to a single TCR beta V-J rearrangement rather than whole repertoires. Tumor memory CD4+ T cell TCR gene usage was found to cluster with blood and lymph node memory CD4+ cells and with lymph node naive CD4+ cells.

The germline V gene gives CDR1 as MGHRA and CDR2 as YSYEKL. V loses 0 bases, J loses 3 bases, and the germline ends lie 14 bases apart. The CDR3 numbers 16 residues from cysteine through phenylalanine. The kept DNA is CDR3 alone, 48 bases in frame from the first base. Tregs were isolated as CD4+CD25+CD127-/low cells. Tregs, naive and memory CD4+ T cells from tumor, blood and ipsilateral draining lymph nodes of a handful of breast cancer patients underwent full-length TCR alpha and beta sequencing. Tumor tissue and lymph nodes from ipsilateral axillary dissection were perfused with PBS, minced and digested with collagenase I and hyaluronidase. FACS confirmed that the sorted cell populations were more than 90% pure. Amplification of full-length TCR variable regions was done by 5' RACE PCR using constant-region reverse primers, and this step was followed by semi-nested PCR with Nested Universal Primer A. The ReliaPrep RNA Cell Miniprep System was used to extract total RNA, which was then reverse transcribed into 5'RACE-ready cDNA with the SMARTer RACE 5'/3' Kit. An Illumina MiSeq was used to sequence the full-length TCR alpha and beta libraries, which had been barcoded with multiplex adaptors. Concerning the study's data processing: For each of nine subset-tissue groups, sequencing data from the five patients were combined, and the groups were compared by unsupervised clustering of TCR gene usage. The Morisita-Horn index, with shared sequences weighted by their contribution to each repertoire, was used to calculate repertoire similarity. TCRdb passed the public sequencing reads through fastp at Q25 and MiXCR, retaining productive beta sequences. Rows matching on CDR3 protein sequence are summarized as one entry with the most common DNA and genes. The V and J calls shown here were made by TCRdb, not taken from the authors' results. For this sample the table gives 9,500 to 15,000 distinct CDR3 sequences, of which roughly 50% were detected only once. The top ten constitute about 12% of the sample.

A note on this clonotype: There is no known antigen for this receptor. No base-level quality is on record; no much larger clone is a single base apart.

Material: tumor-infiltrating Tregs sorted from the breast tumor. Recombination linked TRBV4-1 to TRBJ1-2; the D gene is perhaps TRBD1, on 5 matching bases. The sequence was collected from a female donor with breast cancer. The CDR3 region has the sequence CASSQEQQGLYYGYTF. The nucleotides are TGCGCCAGCAGCCAAGAACAGCAGGGTTTGTACTATGGCTACACCTTC.